These 9 T cell receptor beta chains originate from one sample sequenced in a study of vaccination effects on CD4 cells after COVID-19. Following 10 days of culture, CD4+ T cells were isolated. This table comes from immunoSEQ multiplex PCR, and its TCRdb copy is limited to in-frame clones, with some not included. Among about 74,000 clones, 75% to 80% were seen once, and the ten largest hold around 2.1%. For these TCRs, the target antigens are not known. This specimen was CD4+ T cells from PBMCs cultured without peptide, taken before COVID-19 vaccination. The receptor set was obtained from a human donor who received a COVID-19 vaccine.

V is TRBV9 and J is TRBJ2-1, with 8 positions matching TRBD2. CDR1 is SGDLS, CDR2 YYNGEE, per germline. This CDR3 region has 16 residues. After removal of 0 bases from V and 2 bases from J, the junction contained 4 bases not matched to a gene. The CDR3 bases are TGTGCCAGCAGCGTAGGGCCAGCGGGGGCCTACAATGAGCAGTTCTTC. Encoded protein: CASSVGPAGAYNEQFF.

V gene TRBV5-1 combines with J gene TRBJ2-5; 9 nucleotides align to TRBD2. Germline trimming cut 1 base from V and 1 base from J; bases unmatched to any gene: 5. Germline V gene lookup returns CDR1 SGHRS and CDR2 YFSETQ. This CDR3 spans 16 amino acids. The CDR3 bases are TGCGCCAGCAGCTTGTTCCCGCGGGGGGGCCAAGAGACCCAGTACTTC. This translates into CASSLFPRGGQETQYF.

The chain combines TRBV5-5 with TRBJ1-1; D is unclear. Germline CDR1 reads SGHKS; CDR2 reads YYEKEE (reference sequence). V was cut by 0 bases and J by 0 bases, with 12 bases left in between. The CDR3 covers 16 residues. DNA for the CDR3: TGTGCCAGCAGCTTGGTAAATATGGGGTTGAACACTGAAGCTTTCTTT. It encodes CASSLVNMGLNTEAFF.

CDR3 in amino acids: CASSLGDSYGYTF. The CDR3 nucleotides read TGTGCCAGCAGCTTGGGGGACTCCTATGGCTACACCTTC. J is TRBJ1-2 and V is TRBV5-6; maybe TRBD1 (5 bases). CDR1 SGHDT and CDR2 YYEEEE come from the germline V gene. This CDR3 has 13 amino acids. Trimming removed 0 bases from V and 4 bases from J, with 7 bases in between.

This chain links TRBV5-5 with TRBJ1-5; D gene unclear. Trimming left V 1 base short and J 0 bases short, with 11 bases between. CDR1 and CDR2 from the germline V gene are SGHKS and YYEKEE (reference sequence). The CDR3 length is 16 residues. The CDR3 coding sequence is TGTGCCAGCAGCTTGTCGGAGGGCAATAGCAATCAGCCCCAGCATTTT. Its translation: CASSLSEGNSNQPQHF.

V gene TRBV5-4 combines with J gene TRBJ1-3; 9 bases are shared with TRBD1. The CDR3 runs to 15 residues. In germline, CDR1 is SGHNT, CDR2 YYREEE (reference sequence). Germline trimming cut 3 bases from V and 5 bases from J; bases unmatched to any gene: 6. This chain's CDR3 is CASSSGTGPRNTIYF. In nucleotides, the CDR3 is TGTGCCAGCAGCTCCGGGACAGGGCCGAGAAACACCATATATTTT.

The CDR3 nucleotides read TGCGCCAGCAGCTTGCGGGGGGCGGGAGAGACCCAGTACTTC. Its protein is CASSLRGAGETQYF. The J gene is TRBJ2-5, the V gene TRBV5-1; weak D call: TRBD2 (7 bases). The CDR3 has 14 residues. V lost 1 base and J 4 bases, leaving 11 bases between the germline ends. CDR1 and CDR2 (germline): SGHRS, YFSETQ.

The chain carries TRBV10-3 and TRBJ2-1; TRBD2 agrees at 9 bases. Trimming took 2 bases from V and 6 from J; bases not matched to a gene: 11. The germline CDR1 and CDR2 sequences are ENHRY and SYGVKD. The CDR3 is made up of 17 amino acids. CDR3 bases: TGTGCCATCAGTGAGAGCGGGGGGAGGGGGGCCCGCAATGAGCAGTTCTTC. It is translated as CAISESGGRGARNEQFF.

Here the CDR3 reads CASSLTPTGRSNQPQHF. DNA for the CDR3: TGTGCCAGCAGCTTAACCCCGACAGGCCGCAGCAATCAGCCCCAGCATTTT. V is TRBV7-8 and J is TRBJ1-5; perhaps TRBD1 as D (6 bases). The germline V gene encodes CDR1 SGHVS and CDR2 FQNEAQ. The CDR3 sequence is 17 residues long. Deletions cut 2 bases from V and 1 base from J, with 15 bases between.